The 7 T cell receptor beta chains reported below all come from one sample, sequenced in a study of control samples from healthy donors and cancer patients. The table came from immunoSEQ multiplex PCR; TCRdb's copy has only in-frame clones and leaves some out. The top ten hold less than 6% of the sample, which has 130,000 to 150,000 clones, 90% to 95% seen once. The specimen sequenced was blood. The receptors were gathered from a man aged 18 to 35 in good health.

This chain uses TRBV9 with TRBJ2-1, with 8 bases identical to TRBD2. V gave up 4 bases and J gave up 5 bases; unmatched junction bases: 14. This CDR3 region has 17 residues. Germline V lookup: CDR1 SGDLS, CDR2 YYNGEE. The CDR3 protein is CASSSRWAGGMDNEQFF. The CDR3 nucleotides read TGTGCCAGCAGCTCCCGGTGGGCGGGAGGAATGGACAATGAGCAGTTCTTC.

This rearrangement joins TRBV5-1 to TRBJ2-1; D is uncertain. With 4 bases removed from V and 0 bases from J, the gap between germline ends came to 17 bases. This CDR3 region has 17 residues. CDR1 SGHRS and CDR2 YFSETQ come from the germline V gene. The CDR3 here is CASSRNPDLSSYNEQFF. The CDR3, as DNA: TGCGCCAGCAGCCGAAACCCGGACCTGAGCTCCTACAATGAGCAGTTCTTC.

On this clone: At one boundary the junction diverges from the germline segment, which might be a read error. V gene TRBV5-1 combines with J gene TRBJ1-2, with TRBD1 identical over 9 bases. This CDR3 contains 14 residues. Germline CDR1 SGHRS, CDR2 YFSETQ. CDR3: CASSNVPGQGSTEF. CDR3 bases: TGCGCCAGCAGCAACGTACCGGGACAGGGATCAACGGAATTC.

J is TRBJ2-1 and V is TRBV5-6, with 11 bases identical to TRBD2. Germline V gives CDR1 SGHDT, CDR2 YYEEEE. There are 15 residues in the CDR3. After removal of 4 bases from V and 9 bases from J, the junction contained 9 bases not matched to a gene. The CDR3 DNA sequence: TGTGCCAGCAGCATTAGCGGGAGGGCCTTAGGTGAGCAGTTCTTC. Protein product: CASSISGRALGEQFF.

This clone showed up just once. Here the CDR3 reads CASSLAGANYGYTF. In DNA, the CDR3 is TGTGCCAGCAGTTTAGCAGGTGCCAACTATGGCTACACCTTC. The rearrangement links TRBV28 to TRBJ1-2, with no clear D. Germline V CDR1 and CDR2: MDHEN, SYDVKM. The CDR3 is 14 residues long. The V end was cut by 2 bases, the J end by 2 bases, with 9 bases between.

The V and J genes are TRBV7-3 and TRBJ2-1; unclear D gene. Germline lookup yields CDR1 SGHTA and CDR2 FQGTGA. Trimming cost V 1 base and J 0 bases, with 13 bases left between them. The CDR3 runs 17 residues. CDR3 in DNA: TGTGCCAGCAGCTTAAGCCCCCAGCGCAGCTCCTACAATGAGCAGTTCTTC. It translates to CASSLSPQRSSYNEQFF.

Only one count was recorded for this clone. J is TRBJ1-2 and V is TRBV30; D is unclear. Germline loops: CDR1 GTSNPN, CDR2 SVGIG (reference sequence). The CDR3 length is 10 residues. V lost 7 bases, J lost 4 bases, and 7 bases lay in between. CDR3 amino acids: CASSSYGYTF. CDR3 nucleotides: TGTGCCTCGTCATCCTATGGCTACACCTTC.